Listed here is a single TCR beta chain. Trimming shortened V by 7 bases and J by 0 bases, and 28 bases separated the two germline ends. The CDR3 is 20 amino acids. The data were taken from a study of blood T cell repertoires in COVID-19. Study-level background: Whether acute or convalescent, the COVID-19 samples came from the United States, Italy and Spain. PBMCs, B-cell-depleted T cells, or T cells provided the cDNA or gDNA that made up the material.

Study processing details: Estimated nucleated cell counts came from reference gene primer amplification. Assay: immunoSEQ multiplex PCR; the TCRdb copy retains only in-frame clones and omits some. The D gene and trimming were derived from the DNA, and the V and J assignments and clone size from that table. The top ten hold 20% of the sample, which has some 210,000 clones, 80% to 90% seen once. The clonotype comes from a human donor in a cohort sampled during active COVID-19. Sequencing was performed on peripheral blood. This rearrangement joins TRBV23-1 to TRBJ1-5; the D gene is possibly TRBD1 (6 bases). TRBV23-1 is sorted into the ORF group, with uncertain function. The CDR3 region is CASNSPGHLAGTDSNQPQHF. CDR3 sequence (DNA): TGCGCCAGCAATAGTCCGGGACACTTAGCGGGTACCGATAGCAATCAGCCCCAGCATTTT.